A selection of T cell receptor beta chains follows, all from one sample in a study of human T cells and chemical hapten exposure. TCRdb reprocessed the RACE reads via MiXCR and lists one record per CDR3 protein. This sample yields more than 65,000 distinct CDR3 sequences, of which under 13% are seen a single time; around 1.5% belongs to the top ten. The sample in question was whole blood, obtained in connection with sensitization to the hapten diphenylcyclopropenone (DPC). Source of these receptors: a woman between 45 and 65 years old with alopecia areata. Some clones in this sample may be carry-over from other donors' samples. The CDR3 runs from the conserved cysteine through the conserved F or W. The D gene is left open where the match is weak. Size is omitted from some rows. Given values are once, few, many or a class for expanded clones.

TRBV11-2,NA,NA,TRBJ1-2,CASSLGASSYGYTF,TGTGCCAGCAGCTTAGGGGCTTCCAGCTATGGCTACACCTTC
TRBV18,NA,few,TRBJ2-3,CASSLHRDRDTQYF,TGTGCCAGCTCGCTGCACAGGGATCGAGATACGCAGTATTTT
TRBV27,TRBD2,few,TRBJ2-3,CASSAQPSGSTDTQYF,TGTGCCAGCAGTGCGCAACCTAGCGGGAGCACAGATACGCAGTATTTT
TRBV12-3/TRBV12-4,NA,NA,TRBJ1-1,CVSSLATVTEAFF,TGTGTCAGCAGTTTAGCAACAGTCACTGAAGCTTTCTTT
TRBV19,NA,NA,TRBJ1-5,CASKGGNQPQHF,TGTGCCAGTAAGGGAGGCAATCAGCCCCAGCATTTT
TRBV18,TRBD1,many,TRBJ1-5,CASSPTGDQPQHF,TGTGCCAGCTCACCCACAGGGGATCAGCCCCAGCATTTT
TRBV9,TRBD2,NA,TRBJ2-5,CASSPRGGEETQYF,TGTGCCAGCAGCCCCCGCGGGGGGGAGGAGACCCAGTACTTC
TRBV9,TRBD1,few,TRBJ2-7,CASSVIRDRAYEQYF,TGTGCCAGCAGCGTAATCCGGGACAGGGCATACGAGCAGTACTTC
TRBV20-1,NA,NA,TRBJ2-5,CSATRLEEYQETQYF,TGCAGTGCCACACGACTAGAAGAGTACCAAGAGACCCAGTACTTC
TRBV2,NA,NA,TRBJ2-1,CASMREDPNF,TGTGCCAGCATGAGGGAGGATCCGAACTTC
TRBV7-8,NA,few,TRBJ1-4,CASSANRELFF,TGTGCCAGCAGCGCAAACAGAGAGCTGTTTTTT
TRBV6-6,NA,many,TRBJ1-1,CASSPGGGGTEAFF,TGTGCCAGCAGCCCCGGGGGCGGAGGCACTGAAGCTTTCTTT
TRBV20-1,NA,NA,TRBJ2-3,CSARDPRGSTDTQYF,TGCAGTGCTAGAGATCCTCGCGGGAGCACAGATACGCAGTATTTT
TRBV29-1,NA,NA,TRBJ2-1,CSVELIQGLNNEQFF,TGCAGCGTTGAGCTTATTCAGGGGCTAAACAATGAGCAGTTCTTC
TRBV7-2,NA,NA,TRBJ1-5,CASSLNNQPQHF,TGTGCCAGCAGCTTAAACAATCAGCCCCAGCATTTT
TRBV5-1,NA,many,TRBJ2-5,CASSLEGLETQYF,TGCGCCAGCAGCTTGGAGGGTCTAGAGACCCAGTACTTC
TRBV20-1,NA,NA,TRBJ2-1,CSAKRSYNEQFF,TGCAGTGCTAAGCGCTCCTACAATGAGCAGTTCTTC
TRBV20-1,TRBD1,few,TRBJ2-7,CSAGTGNSYEQYF,TGCAGCGCCGGGACAGGCAACTCCTACGAGCAGTACTTC
TRBV3-1,TRBD1,NA,TRBJ1-2,CASSQGTGTGRYGYTF,TGTGCCAGCAGCCAAGGAACCGGGACAGGGCGCTATGGCTACACCTTC
TRBV12-3/TRBV12-4,NA,many,TRBJ2-1,CATALTGRSYNEQFF,TGTGCCACCGCCTTGACTGGCCGCTCCTACAATGAGCAGTTCTTC
TRBV29-1,NA,NA,TRBJ2-3,CSAMEGTDTQYF,TGCAGCGCGATGGAGGGAACAGATACGCAGTATTTT
TRBV20-1,NA,many,TRBJ2-5,CSAVRVLGQETQYF,TGCAGTGCAGTCCGTGTTTTAGGTCAAGAGACCCAGTACTTC
TRBV7-2,TRBD1,many,TRBJ2-2,CASSTQGTTNTGELFF,TGTGCCAGCAGCACACAGGGGACCACGAACACCGGGGAGCTGTTTTTT
TRBV27,NA,NA,TRBJ1-1,CASSLFKENTEAFF,TGTGCCAGCAGTTTATTTAAGGAGAACACTGAAGCTTTCTTT
TRBV27,NA,NA,TRBJ2-3,CASSSPYRTVTQYF,TGTGCCAGCAGTTCCCCATACCGGACAGTTACGCAGTATTTT
TRBV20-1,NA,NA,TRBJ2-3,CSAAKGIGTDTQYF,TGCAGTGCTGCAAAAGGTATCGGCACAGATACGCAGTATTTT
TRBV27,NA,NA,TRBJ2-7,CASRNTRSSYEQYF,TGTGCCAGCAGGAATACTAGGAGCTCCTACGAGCAGTACTTC
TRBV5-1,TRBD1,NA,TRBJ2-7,CASSSITGQGSEQYF,TGCGCCAGCAGCTCGATCACTGGACAGGGTAGCGAGCAGTACTTC
TRBV27,NA,few,TRBJ1-1,CASSFWGSEAFF,TGTGCCAGCAGTTTCTGGGGCTCTGAAGCTTTCTTT
TRBV7-2,NA,NA,TRBJ1-5,CASSSLGSNQPQHF,TGTGCCAGCAGCTCCTTAGGAAGCAATCAGCCCCAGCATTTT
TRBV18,TRBD1,many,TRBJ1-1,CASSTGDRTEAFF,TGTGCCAGCTCAACAGGGGATCGCACTGAAGCTTTCTTT
TRBV21-1,NA,many,TRBJ2-1,CASSKKRETSGVSSYNEQFF,TGTGCCAGCAGCAAAAAGCGAGAGACTAGCGGGGTCAGCTCCTACAATGAGCAGTTCTTC
TRBV7-8,TRBD1,few,TRBJ1-3,CASSSLQGTGNTIYF,TGTGCCAGCAGCTCACTACAGGGGACTGGAAACACCATATATTTT
TRBV11-2,NA,many,TRBJ2-3,CASSPGRYTDTQYF,TGTGCCAGCTCCCCAGGGAGGTACACAGATACGCAGTATTTT
TRBV12-5,NA,few,TRBJ1-5,CASGTELLGNQPQHF,TGTGCTAGTGGGACGGAGCTCTTGGGCAATCAGCCCCAGCATTTT
TRBV10-3,NA,NA,TRBJ2-1,CAIRPGLAYNEQFF,TGTGCCATCAGGCCGGGACTCGCCTACAATGAGCAGTTCTTC
TRBV20-1,NA,many,TRBJ2-7,CSASDSGTSYEQYF,TGCAGTGCTAGTGATAGCGGTACCTCCTACGAGCAGTACTTC
TRBV27,NA,few,TRBJ2-3,CASSLLGGPTDTQYF,TGTGCCAGCAGTTTACTGGGAGGCCCCACAGATACGCAGTATTTT
TRBV5-1,NA,NA,TRBJ2-1,CASSLAVQGGQFF,TGCGCCAGCAGCTTGGCTGTACAGGGAGGGCAGTTCTTC
TRBV12-3/TRBV12-4,NA,many,TRBJ2-1,CASTPLRGQQFF,TGTGCCAGCACCCCGCTCCGGGGTCAGCAGTTCTTC
TRBV5-1,TRBD1,few,TRBJ1-6,CANQRRDSRSDSPLHF,TGCGCCAACCAAAGACGGGACAGCCGGTCCGATTCACCCCTCCACTTT
TRBV20-1,NA,NA,TRBJ2-4,CSATGLRRRGIQYF,TGCAGTGCTACGGGACTCCGGAGAAGGGGCATTCAGTACTTC
TRBV27,NA,few,TRBJ2-3,CASSLLSGVEARPDPDTQYF,TGTGCCAGCAGTTTATTATCAGGGGTAGAAGCCCGACCAGACCCAGATACGCAGTATTTT
TRBV28,NA,few,TRBJ1-1,CASSHAGATNTEAFF,TGTGCCAGCAGCCACGCGGGGGCGACGAACACTGAAGCTTTCTTT
TRBV11-2,TRBD1,NA,TRBJ2-7,CASSLDFGTAQFYEQYF,TGTGCCAGCAGCTTAGATTTCGGGACAGCCCAATTCTACGAGCAGTACTTC
TRBV18,NA,NA,TRBJ2-7,CASSPSQGPAGEQYF,TGTGCCAGCTCACCCTCGCAGGGGCCGGCGGGGGAGCAGTACTTC
TRBV7-3,NA,few,TRBJ2-1,CASSSQAARGRDEQFF,TGTGCCAGCAGCTCCCAGGCGGCAAGGGGGAGGGATGAGCAGTTCTTC
TRBV12-3/TRBV12-4,NA,NA,TRBJ2-5,CASSRQGKPPETQYF,TGTGCCAGCAGTAGGCAGGGGAAACCACCAGAGACCCAGTACTTC
TRBV3-1,TRBD2,NA,TRBJ2-1,CASSQRISGSSYNEQFF,TGTGCCAGCAGCCAACGTATTAGCGGGAGCTCCTACAATGAGCAGTTCTTC
TRBV20-1,TRBD2,few,TRBJ2-2,CSATGTSGTGELFF,TGCAGTGCCACCGGGACTAGCGGCACCGGGGAGCTGTTTTTT
TRBV20-1,NA,few,TRBJ2-7,CSAERTPSSYEQYF,TGCAGTGCAGAGCGGACCCCGAGCTCCTACGAGCAGTACTTC
TRBV28,NA,NA,TRBJ2-7,CASSLWTAYEQYF,TGTGCCAGCAGCCTTTGGACGGCCTACGAGCAGTACTTC
TRBV28,TRBD2,NA,TRBJ2-7,CASSLGSGRAREQYF,TGTGCCAGCAGTTTGGGTAGCGGGAGGGCAAGGGAGCAGTACTTC
TRBV11-3,TRBD2,NA,TRBJ2-1,CASSSSLLAGGGNEQFF,TGTGCCAGCAGCTCATCCTTACTAGCGGGAGGCGGGAATGAGCAGTTCTTC
TRBV29-1,NA,few,TRBJ2-1,CSVGRDEQFF,TGCAGCGTTGGAAGAGATGAGCAGTTCTTC